One sample yielded the 23 T cell receptor beta chains listed below, sequenced in a study of T cell repertoires in cytomegalovirus infection. TCRdb recomputed calls from the reads with MiXCR, one row per CDR3 protein. The table includes more than 250,000 distinct CDR3 sequences, roughly an eighth detected once. Sequencing was carried out using PBMCs. Every receptor here comes from a human donor in good health (CMV status not recorded). Some clones in this sample may be carry-over from other donors' samples.

This clonotype was recorded at least ten times. The chain recombines TRBV6-1 with TRBJ2-1, with 7 bases identical to TRBD2. Germline-derived CDR1 and CDR2 are MNHNS and SASEGT. The CDR3 is 16 residues long. V was clipped by 5 bases and J by 7 bases; unmatched bases: 14. The CDR3 sequence is CASSPRAPGGGNEQFF. The CDR3, as DNA: TGTGCCAGCAGTCCCCGGGCTCCGGGAGGCGGGAATGAGCAGTTCTTC.

The chain employs TRBV23-1 and TRBJ2-7; D not certain. TRBV23-1 is reported as an ORF; its role is uncertain. CDR3 length: 12 residues. V shed 11 bases and J shed 0 bases, with 11 bases lying between them. The CDR3 DNA is TGCGCCTGTTCCCCCACCTCCTACGAGCAGTACTTC. As protein: CACSPTSYEQYF.

This clonotype came up many times. The V call is TRBV7-8, the J call TRBJ2-7; 11 bases fit TRBD2. CDR3 length: 17 amino acids. Germline V gene lookup returns CDR1 SGHVS and CDR2 FQNEAQ. The ends lost 2 bases at V and 0 bases at J; junction bases unmatched: 6. DNA for the CDR3: TGTGCCAGCAGCTTAACTAGCGGGGGATCAAGCTCCTACGAGCAGTACTTC. Its translation: CASSLTSGGSSSYEQYF.

Ten or more counts support this clonotype. The chain couples TRBV12-5 to TRBJ2-1, with 7 bases matching TRBD2. The CDR3 totals 13 residues. The ends lost 9 bases at V and 7 bases at J; junction bases unmatched: 9. Germline V lookup: CDR1 LGHNT, CDR2 FRNRAP. The DNA of the CDR3 is TGTGCTAGCACTCCGAGGGGAGGGAATGAGCAGTTCTTC. Translated: CASTPRGGNEQFF.

As DNA, the CDR3 is TGCAGTGCTAGAGTTGACAGGGAGGCTCAGCCCCAGCATTTT. It encodes CSARVDREAQPQHF. This chain connects TRBV20-1 to TRBJ1-5; TRBD1 agrees at 7 bases. Trimming cost V 1 base and J 6 bases; bases outside gene matches: 6. This CDR3 is built from 14 residues. Per germline, CDR1 DFQATT and CDR2 SNEGSKA (reference sequence).

This clonotype showed up just a few times. The V gene is TRBV14, the J gene TRBJ1-6; maybe TRBD1 (6 bases). CDR1 SGHDN and CDR2 FVKESK come from the germline V gene. CDR3 length: 14 amino acids. V lost 0 bases, J lost 7 bases, and 7 bases lay in between. CDR3 amino acids: CASSQETGNSPLHF. The CDR3 DNA reads TGTGCCAGCAGCCAAGAAACAGGGAATTCACCCCTCCACTTT.

This rearrangement joins TRBV10-3 to TRBJ1-5; weak D call: TRBD1 (5 bases). V was cut by 5 bases and J by 3 bases, with 14 bases left in between. This CDR3 is 15 amino acids long. The germline gives CDR1 ENHRY, CDR2 SYGVKD. The DNA of the CDR3 is TGTGCCATCAGTATTACAGGAGAGAACAATCAGCCCCAGCATTTT. Its translation: CAISITGENNQPQHF.

This clonotype was counted many times. The V call is TRBV28, the J call TRBJ1-5; 7 positions agree with TRBD1. V shed 7 bases and J 3 bases; nucleotides not matched to a gene: 3. The CDR3 loop spans 13 amino acids. CDR1 MDHEN and CDR2 SYDVKM come from the germline V gene. The chain's CDR3 is CASMGQLNQPQHF. In nucleotides, the CDR3 is TGTGCCAGCATGGGACAGCTCAATCAGCCCCAGCATTTT.

Of note for this clonotype: A much larger clone differs by one base, so this may be a read error. The chain couples TRBV19 to TRBJ1-5; 10 bases map to TRBD1. J gave up 4 bases and V 9 bases, and 12 bases lay outside the gene matches. The length of the CDR3 is 16 residues. Germline V gene lookup returns CDR1 LNHDA and CDR2 SQIVND (reference sequence). The chain's CDR3 is CASRGRDRGVNQPQHF. The CDR3 nucleotides are TGTGCCAGCCGAGGCCGGGACAGGGGTGTTAATCAGCCCCAGCATTTT.

V is TRBV28 and J is TRBJ1-2, with D possibly being TRBD1 (6 bases). Trimming took off 6 bases at V and 6 bases at J, with 14 bases between the two ends. The CDR3 is 13 residues long. From germline, CDR1 is MDHEN and CDR2 SYDVKM. The CDR3 protein is CASSPLQGNGYTF. In DNA form, the CDR3 reads TGTGCCAGCAGCCCTCTACAGGGTAATGGCTACACCTTC.

This clonotype was seen many times. The chain combines TRBV7-2 with TRBJ1-5, with 8 positions matching TRBD1. CDR1 SGHTA and CDR2 FQGNSA come from the germline V gene. This CDR3 contains 17 residues. Trimming removed 5 bases from V and 3 bases from J; junction bases left unmatched: 12. The CDR3 bases are TGTGCCAGCAGCAACCCGACAGGGGAGGAAGACAATCAGCCCCAGCATTTT. It encodes CASSNPTGEEDNQPQHF.

In this sample, this clonotype turned up many times. The chain links TRBV7-3 to TRBJ2-1; D is possibly TRBD1 (6 bases). The CDR3 consists of 12 residues. The V gene lost 4 bases and the J gene lost 8 bases, with 9 bases spanning the gap. The germline CDR1 and CDR2 sequences are SGHTA and FQGTGA. This chain's CDR3 is CASSSTGYEQFF. CDR3 DNA: TGTGCCAGCAGCTCAACAGGGTATGAGCAGTTCTTC.

The V call is TRBV6-6, the J call TRBJ2-1; 9 bases map to TRBD2. CDR1 is MNHNY, CDR2 SVGAGI, per germline (reference sequence). The CDR3 runs 15 residues. Trimming removed 6 bases from V and 6 bases from J; junction bases left unmatched: 9. For the CDR3, the DNA is TGTGCCAGCAGCCGTAGCGGGAGCGACGTCAATGAGCAGTTCTTC. This sequence encodes CASSRSGSDVNEQFF.

V and J are TRBV5-4 and TRBJ1-6; 8 bases line up with TRBD1. Germline V CDR1 and CDR2: SGHNT, YYREEE (reference sequence). The CDR3 is 15 amino acids. V dropped 4 bases and J dropped 7; count of bases not matched to a gene: 7. CDR3 residues: CASSEGTGGNSPLHF. The CDR3 DNA follows: TGTGCCAGCAGCGAAGGGACAGGAGGGAATTCACCCCTCCACTTT.

This clonotype was found a few times. The gene calls are TRBV28 and TRBJ2-7; either TRBD1 or TRBD2 may supply D (5 bases each). Trimming took off 5 bases at V and 3 bases at J, with 20 bases between the two ends. Germline-derived CDR1 and CDR2 are MDHEN and SYDVKM. CDR3 size: 16 residues. The CDR3 loop reads CASSIPTGRAIYEQYF. In DNA, the CDR3 is TGTGCCAGCAGTATACCGACGGGACGAGCTATCTACGAGCAGTACTTC.

The V gene is TRBV7-6, the J gene TRBJ1-2; TRBD1 aligns across 8 bases. With V trimmed by 2 bases and J by 6 bases, 2 bases remained unmatched. The CDR3 sequence is 13 residues long. Germline lookup yields CDR1 SGHVS and CDR2 FNYEAQ. The CDR3 coding sequence is TGTGCCAGCAGCTTAACAGGGGGTGATGGCTACACCTTC. Its protein product is CASSLTGGDGYTF. The whole variable domain, remainder taken from reference TRBV7-6 and TRBJ1-2, is GAGVSQSPRYKVTKRGQDVALRCDPISGHVSLYWYRQALGQGPEFLTYFNYEAQQDKSGLPNDRFSAERPEGSISTLTIQRTEQRDSAMYRCASSLTGGDGYTFGSGTRLTVV.

This clonotype was detected many times. The chain is built from TRBV7-3 and TRBJ1-1; weak D call: TRBD1 (5 bases). This CDR3 region has 15 residues. Germline V gives CDR1 SGHTA, CDR2 FQGTGA. Trimming took 5 bases from V and 1 from J, leaving 14 bases between them. The CDR3 loop reads CASSISGLPNTEAFF. The CDR3 DNA follows: TGTGCCAGCAGCATCTCGGGACTGCCGAACACTGAAGCTTTCTTT. Full variable domain (missing parts from reference TRBV7-3 and TRBJ1-1): GAGVSQTPSNKVTEKGKYVELRCDPISGHTALYWYRQSLGQGPEFLIYFQGTGAADDSGLPNDRFFAVRPEGSVSTLKIQRTERGDSAVYLCASSISGLPNTEAFFGQGTRLTVV.

The V call is TRBV14, the J call TRBJ2-1; D unresolved. Trimming removed 1 base from V and 3 bases from J, with 10 bases in between. The CDR3 is 15 amino acids. Germline-derived CDR1 and CDR2 are SGHDN and FVKESK. DNA for the CDR3: TGTGCCAGCAGCCAAGTCGCCAGCCTCTACAATGAGCAGTTCTTC. Protein product: CASSQVASLYNEQFF.

This chain joins TRBV20-1 and TRBJ2-1; TRBD2 matches at 8 bases. CDR3 size: 14 residues. CDR1 and CDR2 from the germline V gene are DFQATT and SNEGSKA (reference sequence). J gave up 6 bases and V 1 base, and 5 bases lay outside the gene matches. The chain's CDR3 is CSARVTGGLNEQFF. The CDR3 region has the DNA TGCAGTGCTAGAGTTACGGGGGGGCTCAATGAGCAGTTCTTC.

This clonotype was observed a handful of times. The chain is built from TRBV5-6 and TRBJ2-7; D ambiguous. Germline V lookup: CDR1 SGHDT, CDR2 YYEEEE. Trimming pared 1 base from V and 3 bases from J, leaving 8 bases between. The CDR3 spans 13 residues. The CDR3 spells CASSLTLVYEQYF. CDR3 DNA: TGTGCCAGCAGCTTGACTCTCGTCTACGAGCAGTACTTC.

This clonotype has at least ten counts. The chain recombines TRBV7-2 with TRBJ2-5; unclear D gene. The CDR3 has 14 amino acids. V lost 5 bases to trimming and J lost 2 bases, with 12 bases between them. CDR1 and CDR2 from the germline V gene are SGHTA and FQGNSA. CDR3 residues: CASSPSPTQETQYF. For the CDR3, the DNA is TGTGCCAGCAGCCCATCCCCAACTCAAGAGACCCAGTACTTC. The variable domain in full, completed from reference TRBV7-2 and TRBJ2-5, reads GAGVSQSPSNKVTEKGKDVELRCDPISGHTALYWYRQSLGQGLEFLIYFQGNSAPDKSGLPSDRFSAERTGGSVSTLTIQRTQQEDSAVYLCASSPSPTQETQYFGPGTRLLVL.

The chain links TRBV19 to TRBJ1-1; D remains ambiguous. The CDR3 has 12 amino acids. V lost 3 bases and J 5 bases, leaving 7 bases between the germline ends. CDR1 and CDR2 from the germline V gene are LNHDA and SQIVND (reference sequence). CDR3 residues: CASSIGSTEAFF. CDR3 bases: TGTGCCAGTAGTATCGGGAGTACTGAAGCTTTCTTT.

The chain is built from TRBV19 and TRBJ2-7; D unclear. Trimming pared 6 bases from V and 5 bases from J, leaving 17 bases between. The germline gives CDR1 LNHDA, CDR2 SQIVND (reference sequence). This CDR3 is 14 amino acids long. The CDR3 coding sequence is TGTGCCAGTAGGACTGCCGACGCGTCTGACGAGCAGTACTTC. It encodes CASRTADASDEQYF. The complete variable domain, with remaining parts taken from reference TRBV19 and TRBJ2-7, reads DGGITQSPKYLFRKEGQNVTLSCEQNLNHDAMYWYRQDPGQGLRLIYYSQIVNDFQKGDIAEGYSVSREKKESFPLTVTSAQKNPTAFYLCASRTADASDEQYFGPGTRLTVT.